Each of the 2 T cell receptor beta chains below was sequenced from the same sample in a study of early T cells in non-severe SARS-CoV-2 infection. One entry per CDR3 protein results from TCRdb running MiXCR on the 5' RACE reads. This table holds about 79,000 distinct CDR3 sequences, approximately 13% found once. The sequenced material came from whole blood. These receptors were collected from an adult who was a healthcare worker with PCR-confirmed SARS-CoV-2 infection or an uninfected control (not recorded which).

This clonotype was counted only a few times. The gene calls are TRBV11-2 and TRBJ1-2, with unresolved D. The CDR3 covers 13 residues. Trimming cost V 1 base and J 8 bases, with 11 bases left between them. Per germline, CDR1 SGHAT and CDR2 FQNNGV. In DNA, the CDR3 is TGTGCCAGCAGCTTAGCTACGGGTTACGGCTACACCTTC. Translated: CASSLATGYGYTF.

This chain links TRBV29-1 with TRBJ1-1, with a tentative D call TRBD1 (6 bases). V was clipped by 6 bases and J by 4 bases, with 15 bases between them. Germline V gene data show CDR1 as SQVTM and CDR2 as ANQGSEA. The CDR3 has 13 residues. CDR3 sequence reads: CSVAAGATTEAFF. As DNA, the CDR3 is TGCAGCGTCGCGGCGGGGGCAACCACTGAAGCTTTCTTT.